This TCR beta chain was observed in a study of T cells in Graves' hyperthyroidism and ophthalmopathy. Calling Graves' hyperthyroidism stable meant ophthalmopathy did not progress within 18 months. Pregnant or lactating patients were excluded, as were those with uncontrolled infection or other autoimmune disease. The diagnoses drew upon clinical symptoms, serum thyroxine and TRAb, thyroid ultrasound and orbital computed tomography. The germline gives CDR1 KGHDR, CDR2 SFDVKD. CDR3 length equals 16 residues. V lost 11 bases and J 1 base, leaving 22 bases between the germline ends. Amplified regions were TCR beta CDR3 sequences from RNA transcripts. HTBI primers drove first-round RT-PCR of the TCR CDR3. TCRdb independently ran MiXCR on the multiplex PCR reads; one entry per CDR3 protein. The top ten hold just under 8.5% of the sample, which has hundreds of thousands of distinct CDR3 sequences, under 60% seen once.

This receptor was identified in a woman aged 18-30 years with Graves' hyperthyroidism. Source material: peripheral blood or thyroid tissue (not recorded which). This rearrangement joins TRBV24-1 to TRBJ1-1; no clear D gene. The CDR3 sequence is CASPEESAVANTEAFF. CDR3 coding DNA: TGTGCCAGCCCTGAGGAGAGCGCGGTAGCGAACACTGAAGCTTTCTTT.